A selection of T cell receptor beta chains follows, all from one sample in a study of cytomegalovirus exposure and HLA in healthy donors. Clones were read by immunoSEQ multiplex PCR, and TCRdb kept only the in-frame ones, dropping some. The sample holds approximately 120,000 clones; about 91% are singletons and the top ten take 1.1%. What was sequenced was PBMCs. These receptors were taken from a woman aged 18-29 years in good health and CMV-seronegative. The CDR3 runs from the conserved cysteine through the conserved F or W. D genes are given only for firm matches. Only some rows state a clone size, as once, few, many or a class for expanded clones.

cdr3_nt: TGTGCCAGCCAACCGGGACTAGCTGAGGAGACCCAGTACTTC; cdr3_aa: CASQPGLAEETQYF; v_call: TRBV18; j_call: TRBJ2-5; d_call: TRBD2; clone_size: NA
cdr3_nt: TGTGCCAGTAGTATAGCAGGAGGGCCAGCAGAGACCCAGTACTTC; cdr3_aa: CASSIAGGPAETQYF; v_call: TRBV19; j_call: TRBJ2-5; d_call: NA; clone_size: NA
cdr3_nt: TGTGCCAGCAGTGAAGCGCCAGGGCCTAGCAATCAGCCCCAGCATTTT; cdr3_aa: CASSEAPGPSNQPQHF; v_call: TRBV6-1; j_call: TRBJ1-5; d_call: NA; clone_size: NA
cdr3_nt: TGCGCCAGCACCCGGACAGGGTCGGGCACAGATACGCAGTATTTT; cdr3_aa: CASTRTGSGTDTQYF; v_call: TRBV10-1; j_call: TRBJ2-3; d_call: TRBD1; clone_size: NA
cdr3_nt: TGTGCCAGTAGTTTTGGAGGGCGGGAGACCCAGTACTTC; cdr3_aa: CASSFGGRETQYF; v_call: TRBV19; j_call: TRBJ2-5; d_call: NA; clone_size: NA
cdr3_nt: TGTGCCAGCAGTGAAGAGGGGTCAGGAGAGCAGTTCTTC; cdr3_aa: CASSEEGSGEQFF; v_call: TRBV6-1; j_call: TRBJ2-1; d_call: NA; clone_size: NA
cdr3_nt: TGCGCCAGCAGCCACCAAGATATAGTAAGGGGGCTTAACTATGGCTACACCTTC; cdr3_aa: CASSHQDIVRGLNYGYTF; v_call: TRBV4-1; j_call: TRBJ1-2; d_call: TRBD1; clone_size: NA
cdr3_nt: TGTGCCATCAGCGCATCTCCCAGTGGTGAGCAGTTCTTC; cdr3_aa: CAISASPSGEQFF; v_call: TRBV10-3; j_call: TRBJ2-1; d_call: NA; clone_size: NA
cdr3_nt: TGTGCCAGCACCGGAGGGTCCTACAATGAGCAGTTCTTC; cdr3_aa: CASTGGSYNEQFF; v_call: TRBV2; j_call: TRBJ2-1; d_call: NA; clone_size: NA
cdr3_nt: TGTGCCAGCAGCGAAGACAGCGGAGGCTACACCTTC; cdr3_aa: CASSEDSGGYTF; v_call: TRBV4-2; j_call: TRBJ1-2; d_call: NA; clone_size: NA
cdr3_nt: TGTGCCAGCGCCGGGAGGGGGGCCAACGTCCTGACTTTC; cdr3_aa: CASAGRGANVLTF; v_call: TRBV9; j_call: TRBJ2-6; d_call: TRBD2; clone_size: NA
cdr3_nt: TGTGCCAGCAGCTTATTTAGTGAGAGCCCCCAGCATTTT; cdr3_aa: CASSLFSESPQHF; v_call: TRBV7-2; j_call: TRBJ1-5; d_call: NA; clone_size: NA
cdr3_nt: TGTGCCAGTTCGGGACAAGATGAAAAACTGTTTTTT; cdr3_aa: CASSGQDEKLFF; v_call: TRBV19; j_call: TRBJ1-4; d_call: NA; clone_size: NA
cdr3_nt: TGCGCCAGCAGCCCTCACGGGGATGGTGAAGCTTTCTTT; cdr3_aa: CASSPHGDGEAFF; v_call: TRBV5-1; j_call: TRBJ1-1; d_call: NA; clone_size: once
cdr3_nt: TGTGCCAGCAAGTTAGAGTGGGCCATGAACACTGAAGCTTTCTTT; cdr3_aa: CASKLEWAMNTEAFF; v_call: TRBV6-5; j_call: TRBJ1-1; d_call: NA; clone_size: once
cdr3_nt: TGTGCCAGTAGTATATTAGCGGGGGGGCGGAATGAGCAGTTCTTC; cdr3_aa: CASSILAGGRNEQFF; v_call: TRBV19; j_call: TRBJ2-1; d_call: TRBD2; clone_size: NA
cdr3_nt: TGCGCCAGCAGCTTGGGTGAGATACAAGAGACCCAGTACTTC; cdr3_aa: CASSLGEIQETQYF; v_call: TRBV5-1; j_call: TRBJ2-5; d_call: NA; clone_size: once
cdr3_nt: TGTGCCAGCAGCTTGGTCGTCGGCCCTGCGGATGAGCAGTTCTTC; cdr3_aa: CASSLVVGPADEQFF; v_call: TRBV5-6; j_call: TRBJ2-1; d_call: NA; clone_size: NA